This T cell receptor (beta chain) was sequenced in a study of T cells in Graves' hyperthyroidism and ophthalmopathy. Points on this clonotype: Antigen unknown.

For ophthalmopathy patients, the Clinical Activity Score was at least 3 and the NOSPECS grade at least 4; duration was under 3 months. The study based diagnoses on clinical symptoms, serum thyroxine and TRAb, thyroid ultrasound and orbital computed tomography. RNA transcripts provided the source from which TCR beta CDR3 regions were amplified. In the first-round RT-PCR of the TCR CDR3, the HTBI primer set was used. TCRdb used MiXCR to reprocess the multiplex PCR reads, holding one entry per CDR3 protein. The sample includes 490,000 or so distinct CDR3 sequences, around a fifth seen only once; the top ten take less than 65%. CDR1 is MNHNS and CDR2 is SASEGT in the germline V gene. Losses at the gene ends were 8 bases for V and 0 bases for J; bases not matched to a gene: 0. CDR3 size: 16 residues. Notes on the study in general: Ophthalmopathy got predicted by the model a median approximately six months before its onset. Most thyroid clonotypes expanded above 0.001 appeared in blood too.

V is TRBV6-1 and J is TRBJ2-6; 14 positions agree with TRBD2. Sequencing used blood. The receptor was isolated from a woman in her seventies with Graves' ophthalmopathy. The CDR3 DNA reads TGTGCCAGCGGACTAGCGGGAGGCTCTGGGGCCAACGTCCTGACTTTC. It is translated as CASGLAGGSGANVLTF.